This TCR beta chain emerged from a study of T cells in Graves' hyperthyroidism and ophthalmopathy. Researchers barred patients who had uncontrolled infection, other autoimmune disease, pregnancy or lactation. From more than 8 ml of fresh peripheral blood, PBMCs were isolated. Authors of the study amplified TCR beta CDR3 regions from RNA transcripts. First-round RT-PCR of the TCR CDR3 relied on the HTBI primer set. One entry per CDR3 protein, called by TCRdb with MiXCR from the multiplex PCR reads. Among roughly 180,000 distinct CDR3 sequences listed, over 15% were seen once. This clonotype occurred many times. The TCR sequence derives from a woman aged 50 to 60 with Graves' hyperthyroidism. The sequencing sample was made of blood.

CDR3 in amino acids: CASSLGGERPQHF. The CDR3 DNA follows: TGTGCCAGCAGCTTAGGTGGGGAACGGCCCCAGCATTTT. The V call is TRBV7-9, the J call TRBJ1-5; D gene uncertain. Deletions cut 1 base from V and 9 bases from J, with 10 bases between. There are 13 residues in the CDR3. The germline CDR1 and CDR2 sequences are SEHNR and FQNEAQ (reference sequence).